Listed here are 18 T cell receptor beta chains from one sample, sequenced in a study of shared clonotypes between healthy human individuals. TCRdb's table, derived via immunoSEQ multiplex PCR, lists solely in-frame clones and lacks some. Of about 2 million clones in the sample, over 85% are singletons; the top ten hold 0.95% to 1.5%. Positively selected for CCR7, the CD45RO-negative cells used as naive CD8 cells excluded terminally differentiated effector memory CD45RA+ cells. Sequencing was performed on naive CD8+ T cells sorted from blood. These receptors were collected from a man aged 18 to 30 in good health.

The gene calls are TRBV4-1 and TRBJ2-2, with D perhaps matching TRBD2 (6 bases). Germline loops: CDR1 MGHRA, CDR2 YSYEKL. V was pared by 1 base and J by 0 bases, with 9 bases between. The CDR3 length is 16 residues. The CDR3 region is CASSQGSGANTGELFF. The CDR3 coding sequence is TGCGCCAGCAGCCAAGGATCGGGGGCGAACACCGGGGAGCTGTTTTTT.

The chain joins TRBV7-9 to TRBJ2-5; TRBD1 aligns across 9 bases. CDR1 is SEHNR and CDR2 is FQNEAQ in the germline V gene (reference sequence). V shed 5 bases and J 6 bases; nucleotides not matched to a gene: 13. The CDR3 spans 16 residues. CDR3 loop: CASSVRGQGEMQTQYF. The CDR3 DNA sequence: TGTGCCAGCAGCGTCCGGGGACAGGGTGAGATGCAGACCCAGTACTTC.

The chain has TRBV7-9 and TRBJ1-2, with 9 bases lining up with TRBD1. The germline CDR1 and CDR2 sequences are SEHNR and FQNEAQ (reference sequence). The trim removed 7 bases at V and 5 bases at J, leaving 17 bases unmatched. The CDR3 contains 17 residues. Here the CDR3 DNA reads TGTGCCAGCAACCCACCGGGACAGGGTCCCCTTGGGTATGGCTACACCTTC. This translates into CASNPPGQGPLGYGYTF.

This chain uses TRBV29-1 with TRBJ2-7; D could derive from TRBD1 or TRBD2 (5 bases each). Per the germline V gene, CDR1 is SQVTM and CDR2 is ANQGSEA. V was pared by 6 bases and J by 1 base, with 25 bases between. This CDR3 contains 17 residues. For the CDR3, the DNA is TGCAGCGTCCTGGACCGGGACCCCGTGAAGGGGTCCTACGAGCAGTACTTC. It encodes CSVLDRDPVKGSYEQYF.

This CDR3 is CSVGGLASEQETQYF. The CDR3 DNA is TGCAGCGTGGGGGGGCTGGCTAGCGAACAAGAGACCCAGTACTTC. J is TRBJ2-5 and V is TRBV29-1, with D possibly TRBD2 on 7 matching bases. Trimming stripped 6 bases from V and 2 bases from J, with 19 bases between. The CDR3 consists of 15 residues. Per germline, CDR1 SQVTM and CDR2 ANQGSEA. The full variable domain, its missing parts supplied by reference TRBV29-1 and TRBJ2-5, is SAVISQKPSRDICQRGTSLTIQCQVDSQVTMMFWYRQQPGQSLTLIATANQGSEATYESGFVIDKFPISRPNLTFSTLTVSNMSPEDSSIYLCSVGGLASEQETQYFGPGTRLLVL.

As regards this clone: At the DNA level, this CDR3 is encoded by other sequences in the same sample as well. The V gene is TRBV9, the J gene TRBJ2-7, with D possibly matching TRBD1 (5 bases). This CDR3 region has 14 residues. Trimming took off 2 bases at V and 3 bases at J, with 12 bases between the two ends. Per germline, CDR1 SGDLS and CDR2 YYNGEE. The CDR3 loop is CASSVDGHSYEQYF. The CDR3 DNA reads TGTGCCAGCAGCGTGGACGGACACAGCTACGAGCAGTACTTC. The full variable domain, in which reference TRBV9 and TRBJ2-7 provide the parts outside the CDR3, is DSGVTQTPKHLITATGQRVTLRCSPRSGDLSVYWYQQSLDQGLQFLIQYYNGEERAKGNILERFSAQQFPDLHSELNLSSLELGDSALYFCASSVDGHSYEQYFGPGTRLTVT.

The genes are TRBV7-2 and TRBJ2-3; TRBD2 agrees at 10 bases. CDR3 length: 17 amino acids. Unmatched junction bases numbered 13, after V lost 6 bases and J lost 4 bases. Germline V lookup: CDR1 SGHTA, CDR2 FQGNSA. This CDR3 reads CASSLSLAGGGADTQYF. The DNA for the CDR3 is TGTGCCAGCAGTTTATCCTTAGCGGGAGGAGGTGCAGATACGCAGTATTTT.

The CDR3 spells CASSEGWAVRNTGELFF. The CDR3 nucleotides read TGTGCCAGCAGTGAAGGTTGGGCAGTGAGGAACACCGGGGAGCTGTTTTTT. The chain links TRBV6-1 to TRBJ2-2, with D hard to call. CDR3 length equals 17 residues. Germline CDR1 reads MNHNS; CDR2 reads SASEGT. V gave up 1 base and J gave up 1 base, with 13 bases separating them.

The J gene is TRBJ2-7, the V gene TRBV6-6; D is ambiguous. Germline loops: CDR1 MNHNY, CDR2 SVGAGI (reference sequence). CDR3 length: 14 residues. With 2 bases removed from V and 4 bases from J, the gap between germline ends came to 12 bases. This CDR3 reads CASSYGGKNYEQYF. The CDR3 DNA reads TGTGCCAGCAGTTACGGCGGAAAGAATTACGAGCAGTACTTC.

The gene calls are TRBV7-9 and TRBJ2-2, with 9 bases aligning to TRBD1. CDR3 length: 17 residues. From germline, CDR1 is SEHNR and CDR2 FQNEAQ (reference sequence). Germline trimming cut 5 bases from V and 6 bases from J; bases unmatched to any gene: 13. CDR3 sequence (DNA): TGTGCCAGCAGCCCTCATCCGGGACAGGGATTCGCCGGGGAGCTGTTTTTT. This gives the protein CASSPHPGQGFAGELFF. Variable domain in full (rest from reference TRBV7-9 and TRBJ2-2): DTGVSQNPRHKITKRGQNVTFRCDPISEHNRLYWYRQTLGQGPEFLTYFQNEAQLEKSRLLSDRFSAERPKGSFSTLEIQRTEQGDSAMYLCASSPHPGQGFAGELFFGEGSRLTVL.

The chain recombines TRBV7-9 with TRBJ1-1; D is possibly TRBD1 (5 bases). V lost 5 bases and J 8 bases, leaving 12 bases between the germline ends. Germline V gives CDR1 SEHNR, CDR2 FQNEAQ (reference sequence). The CDR3 has 12 residues. The CDR3 DNA sequence: TGTGCCAGCAGCATACCATCAGGGGAAGCTTTCTTT. It codes for CASSIPSGEAFF.

This chain links TRBV13 with TRBJ2-7, with 7 bases aligning to TRBD1. The germline gives CDR1 PRHDT, CDR2 FYEKMQ (reference sequence). The trim removed 3 bases at V and 5 bases at J, leaving 10 bases unmatched. The length of the CDR3 is 15 residues. The CDR3 sequence is CASSFLPTGTHEQYF. The CDR3 coding sequence is TGTGCCAGCAGCTTCCTTCCGACAGGGACCCACGAGCAGTACTTC.

This chain uses TRBV27 with TRBJ2-7; 9 bases map to TRBD2. With V trimmed by 8 bases and J by 1 base, 9 bases remained unmatched. Germline V gene sequence: CDR1 MNHEY, CDR2 SMNVEV (reference sequence). This CDR3 is 15 amino acids long. The CDR3 nucleotides read TGTGCCAGCCGAGAGGAGACTAGCGGTTCCTACGAGCAGTACTTC. This translates into CASREETSGSYEQYF.

The chain links TRBV27 to TRBJ2-7; either TRBD1 or TRBD2 may supply D (7 bases each). The length of the CDR3 is 15 residues. CDR1 and CDR2 from the germline V gene are MNHEY and SMNVEV (reference sequence). Between the trimmed V and J ends, which lost 3 bases and 6 bases, there was a span of 18 bases. Written as DNA, the CDR3 is TGTGCCAGCAGTTTTGGGGGGGCAGGGGGAGGCGAGCAGTACTTC. Amino acid sequence: CASSFGGAGGGEQYF.

This chain links TRBV9 with TRBJ1-2; 8 bases are a match to TRBD1. CDR1 is SGDLS, CDR2 YYNGEE, per germline. Germline trimming cut 6 bases from V and 6 bases from J; bases unmatched to any gene: 7. The CDR3 has 13 residues. CDR3: CASTDREAHGYTF. The CDR3, as DNA: TGTGCCAGCACGGACAGGGAGGCCCATGGCTACACCTTC. Looking up the rest from reference TRBV9 and TRBJ1-2 gives the full variable domain: DSGVTQTPKHLITATGQRVTLRCSPRSGDLSVYWYQQSLDQGLQFLIQYYNGEERAKGNILERFSAQQFPDLHSELNLSSLELGDSALYFCASTDREAHGYTFGSGTRLTVV.

J is TRBJ2-1 and V is TRBV27, with D tentatively TRBD1 (6 bases). V lost 2 bases to trimming and J lost 9 bases, with 11 bases between them. CDR1 MNHEY and CDR2 SMNVEV come from the germline V gene (reference sequence). The CDR3 loop spans 13 amino acids. CDR3 DNA sequence: TGTGCCAGCAGTTTAGGGACACAGGGTGAGCAGTTCTTC. As protein: CASSLGTQGEQFF.

V and J are TRBV10-2 and TRBJ2-7; 8 nucleotides line up with TRBD1. The trim removed 4 bases at V and 3 bases at J, leaving 5 bases unmatched. This CDR3 spans 14 amino acids. Per the germline V gene, CDR1 is WSHSY and CDR2 is SAAADI. The CDR3 sequence is CASSGTGIGYEQYF. The DNA for the CDR3 is TGCGCCAGCAGTGGGACAGGGATTGGCTACGAGCAGTACTTC.

The gene calls are TRBV6-6 and TRBJ1-1; D is possibly TRBD1 (5 bases). Deletions cut 4 bases from V and 5 bases from J, with 11 bases between. The germline V gene has CDR1 MNHNY and CDR2 SVGAGI (reference sequence). CDR3 length: 13 residues. Written as DNA, the CDR3 is TGTGCCAGCAGTTCTTGGGGGTCAACTGAAGCTTTCTTT. It yields the protein CASSSWGSTEAFF.